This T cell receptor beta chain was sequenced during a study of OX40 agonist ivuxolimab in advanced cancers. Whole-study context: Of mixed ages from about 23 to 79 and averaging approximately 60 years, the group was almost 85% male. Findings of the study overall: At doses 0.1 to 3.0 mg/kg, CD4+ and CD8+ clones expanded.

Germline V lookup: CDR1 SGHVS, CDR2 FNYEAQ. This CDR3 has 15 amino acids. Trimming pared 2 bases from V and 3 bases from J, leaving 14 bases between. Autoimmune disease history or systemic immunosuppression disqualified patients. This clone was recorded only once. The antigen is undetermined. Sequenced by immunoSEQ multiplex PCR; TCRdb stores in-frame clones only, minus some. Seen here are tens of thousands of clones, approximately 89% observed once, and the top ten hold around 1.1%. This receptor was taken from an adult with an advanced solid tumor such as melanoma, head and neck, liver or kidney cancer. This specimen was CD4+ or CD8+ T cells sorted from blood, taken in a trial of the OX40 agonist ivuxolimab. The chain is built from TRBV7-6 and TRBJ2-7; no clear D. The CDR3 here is CASSLSSQPRYEQYF. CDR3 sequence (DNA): TGTGCCAGCAGCTTAAGTTCCCAACCTCGCTACGAGCAGTACTTC.